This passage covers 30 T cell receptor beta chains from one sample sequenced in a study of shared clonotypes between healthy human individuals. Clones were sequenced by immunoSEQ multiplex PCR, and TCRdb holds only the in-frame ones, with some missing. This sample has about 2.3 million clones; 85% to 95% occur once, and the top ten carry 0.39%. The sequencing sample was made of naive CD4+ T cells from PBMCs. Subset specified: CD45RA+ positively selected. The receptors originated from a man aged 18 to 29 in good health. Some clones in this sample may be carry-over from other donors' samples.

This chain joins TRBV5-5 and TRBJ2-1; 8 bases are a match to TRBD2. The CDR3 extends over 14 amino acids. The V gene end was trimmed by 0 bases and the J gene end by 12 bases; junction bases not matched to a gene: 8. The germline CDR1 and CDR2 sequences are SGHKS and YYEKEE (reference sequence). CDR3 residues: CASSLVREGTSQFF. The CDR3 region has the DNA TGTGCCAGCAGCTTGGTCCGGGAGGGCACGTCGCAGTTCTTC.

Here the CDR3 DNA reads TGTGCCAGCAGCCCGGACAGTTCAGAGACCCAGTACTTC. Translating it yields CASSPDSSETQYF. The gene calls are TRBV11-2 and TRBJ2-5, with D possibly being TRBD1 (6 bases). Trimming pared 5 bases from V and 4 bases from J, leaving 11 bases between. The germline gives CDR1 SGHAT, CDR2 FQNNGV. The CDR3 is 13 amino acids. Full variable domain (missing parts from reference TRBV11-2 and TRBJ2-5): EAGVAQSPRYKIIEKRQSVAFWCNPISGHATLYWYQQILGQGPKLLIQFQNNGVVDDSQLPKDRFSAERLKGVDSTLKIQPAKLEDSAVYLCASSPDSSETQYFGPGTRLLVL.

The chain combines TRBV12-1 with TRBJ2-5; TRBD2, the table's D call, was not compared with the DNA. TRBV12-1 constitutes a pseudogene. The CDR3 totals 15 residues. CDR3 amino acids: CASSFVGAGQETQYF. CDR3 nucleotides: TGTGCCAGCAGCTTTGTTGGAGCGGGACAAGAGACCCAGTACTTC.

In nucleotides, the CDR3 is TGTGCCAGCAGCGTAGGGGCACCTGGGAGGGAGCAGTACTTC. Translating gives CASSVGAPGREQYF. This chain joins TRBV9 and TRBJ2-7; perhaps TRBD2 as D (6 bases). CDR1 SGDLS and CDR2 YYNGEE come from the germline V gene. There are 14 residues in the CDR3. The V end was cut by 0 bases, the J end by 7 bases, with 14 bases between.

The CDR3 sequence: CASSNRDRAKTQYF. In DNA, the CDR3 is TGTGCCAGCAGCAACCGGGACAGGGCAAAGACCCAGTACTTC. This chain connects TRBV5-4 to TRBJ2-5; 9 bases are a match to TRBD1. Unmatched junction bases numbered 7, after V lost 4 bases and J lost 6 bases. Germline V gene lookup returns CDR1 SGHNT and CDR2 YYREEE (reference sequence). CDR3 length equals 14 residues.

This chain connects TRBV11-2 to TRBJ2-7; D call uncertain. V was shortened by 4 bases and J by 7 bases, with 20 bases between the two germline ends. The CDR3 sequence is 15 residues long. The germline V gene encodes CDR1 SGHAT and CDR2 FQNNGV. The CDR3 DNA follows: TGTGCCAGCAGCTCCATAAAAGTGGGCAGTAGAGAGCAGTACTTC. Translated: CASSSIKVGSREQYF. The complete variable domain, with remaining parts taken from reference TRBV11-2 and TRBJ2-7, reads EAGVAQSPRYKIIEKRQSVAFWCNPISGHATLYWYQQILGQGPKLLIQFQNNGVVDDSQLPKDRFSAERLKGVDSTLKIQPAKLEDSAVYLCASSSIKVGSREQYFGPGTRLTVT.

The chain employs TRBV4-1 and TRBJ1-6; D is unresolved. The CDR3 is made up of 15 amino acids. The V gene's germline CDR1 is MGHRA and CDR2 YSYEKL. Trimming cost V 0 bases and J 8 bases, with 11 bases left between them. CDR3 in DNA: TGCGCCAGCAGCCAAGAGGCAGGCCCCTATTCACCCCTCCACTTT. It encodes CASSQEAGPYSPLHF.

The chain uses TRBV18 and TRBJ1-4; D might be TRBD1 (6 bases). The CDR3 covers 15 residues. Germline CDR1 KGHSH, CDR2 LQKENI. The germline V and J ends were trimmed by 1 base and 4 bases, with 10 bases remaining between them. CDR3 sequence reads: CASSPRTANNEKLFF. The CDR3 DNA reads TGTGCCAGCTCACCACGGACAGCGAATAATGAAAAACTGTTTTTT.

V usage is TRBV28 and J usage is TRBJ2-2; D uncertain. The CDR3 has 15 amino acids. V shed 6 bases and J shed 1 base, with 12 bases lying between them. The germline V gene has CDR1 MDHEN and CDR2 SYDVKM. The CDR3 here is CASSQVKGNTGELFF. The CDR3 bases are TGTGCCAGCAGCCAGGTCAAGGGGAACACCGGGGAGCTGTTTTTT.

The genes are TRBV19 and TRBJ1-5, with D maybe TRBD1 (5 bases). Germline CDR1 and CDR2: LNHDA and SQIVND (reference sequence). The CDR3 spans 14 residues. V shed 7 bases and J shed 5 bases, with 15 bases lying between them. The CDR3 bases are TGTGCCAGTACCAAACGACAGCGGCATCAGCCCCAGCATTTT. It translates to CASTKRQRHQPQHF.

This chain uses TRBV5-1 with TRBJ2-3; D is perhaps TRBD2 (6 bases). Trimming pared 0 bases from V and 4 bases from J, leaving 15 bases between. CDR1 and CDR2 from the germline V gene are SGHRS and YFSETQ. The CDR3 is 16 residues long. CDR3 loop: CASSLGGTDAADTQYF. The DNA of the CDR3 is TGCGCCAGCAGCTTGGGCGGGACCGACGCAGCAGATACGCAGTATTTT.

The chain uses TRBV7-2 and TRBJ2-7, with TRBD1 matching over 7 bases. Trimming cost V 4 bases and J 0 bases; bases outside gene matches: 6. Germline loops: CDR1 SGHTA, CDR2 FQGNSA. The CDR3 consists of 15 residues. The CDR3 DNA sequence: TGTGCCAGCAGCTCTGACAGGGCAAGCTCCTACGAGCAGTACTTC. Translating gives CASSSDRASSYEQYF. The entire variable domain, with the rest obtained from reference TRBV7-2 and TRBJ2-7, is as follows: GAGVSQSPSNKVTEKGKDVELRCDPISGHTALYWYRQSLGQGLEFLIYFQGNSAPDKSGLPSDRFSAERTGGSVSTLTIQRTQQEDSAVYLCASSSDRASSYEQYFGPGTRLTVT.

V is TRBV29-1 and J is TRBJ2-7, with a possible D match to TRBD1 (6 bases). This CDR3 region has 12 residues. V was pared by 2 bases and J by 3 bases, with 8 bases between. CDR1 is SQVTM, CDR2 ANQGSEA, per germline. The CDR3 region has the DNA TGCAGCGTTGAATCACAGGGCTACGAGCAGTACTTC. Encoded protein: CSVESQGYEQYF.

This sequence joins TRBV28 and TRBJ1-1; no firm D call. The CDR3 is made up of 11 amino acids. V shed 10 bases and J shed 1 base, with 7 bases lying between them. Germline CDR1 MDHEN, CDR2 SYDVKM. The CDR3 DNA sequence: TGTGCCATCGCAAGGAACACTGAAGCTTTCTTT. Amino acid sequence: CAIARNTEAFF.

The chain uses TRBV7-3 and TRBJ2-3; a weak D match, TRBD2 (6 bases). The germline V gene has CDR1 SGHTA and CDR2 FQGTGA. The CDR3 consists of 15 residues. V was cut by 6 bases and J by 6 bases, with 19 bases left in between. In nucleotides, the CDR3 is TGTGCCAGCAGTAAACACCCGGGAGAGGAGGATACGCAGTATTTT. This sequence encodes CASSKHPGEEDTQYF.

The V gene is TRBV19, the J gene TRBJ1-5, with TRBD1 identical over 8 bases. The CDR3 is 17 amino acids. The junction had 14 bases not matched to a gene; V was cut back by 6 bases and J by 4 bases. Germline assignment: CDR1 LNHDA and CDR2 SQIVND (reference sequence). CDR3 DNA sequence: TGTGCCAGTAGACCCTTCCAGGGGGCGCTAAGGAATCAGCCCCAGCATTTT. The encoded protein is CASRPFQGALRNQPQHF.

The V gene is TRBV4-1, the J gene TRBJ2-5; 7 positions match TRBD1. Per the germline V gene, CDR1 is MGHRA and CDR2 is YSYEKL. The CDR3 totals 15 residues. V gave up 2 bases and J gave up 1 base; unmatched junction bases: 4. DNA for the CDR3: TGCGCCAGCAGCCAACGAGGGACAGCCCAAGAGACCCAGTACTTC. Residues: CASSQRGTAQETQYF.

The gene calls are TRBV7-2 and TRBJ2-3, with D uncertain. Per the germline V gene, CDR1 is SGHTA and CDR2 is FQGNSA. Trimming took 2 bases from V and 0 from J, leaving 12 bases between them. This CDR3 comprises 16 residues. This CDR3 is CASSLRPDPSTDTQYF. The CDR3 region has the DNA TGTGCCAGCAGCTTAAGGCCAGACCCTAGCACAGATACGCAGTATTTT.

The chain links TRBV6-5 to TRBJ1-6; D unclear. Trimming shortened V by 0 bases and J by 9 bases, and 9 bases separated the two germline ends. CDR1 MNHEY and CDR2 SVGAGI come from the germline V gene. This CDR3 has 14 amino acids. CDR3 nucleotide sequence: TGTGCCAGCAGTTACTCTGCCCCCGGTTCACCCCTCCACTTT. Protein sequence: CASSYSAPGSPLHF.

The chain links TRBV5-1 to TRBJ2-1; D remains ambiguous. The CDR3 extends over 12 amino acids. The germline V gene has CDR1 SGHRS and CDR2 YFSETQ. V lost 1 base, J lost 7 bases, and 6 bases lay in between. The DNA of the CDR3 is TGCGCCAGCAGCTTGCCCCGAAATGAGCAGTTCTTC. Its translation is CASSLPRNEQFF.

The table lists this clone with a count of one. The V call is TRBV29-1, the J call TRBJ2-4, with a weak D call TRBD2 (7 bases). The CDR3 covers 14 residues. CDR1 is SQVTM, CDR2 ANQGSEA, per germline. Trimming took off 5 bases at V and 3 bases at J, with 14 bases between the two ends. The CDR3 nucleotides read TGCAGCGTTTGGGGGGGCTCGGACAAAAACATTCAGTACTTC. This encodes CSVWGGSDKNIQYF.

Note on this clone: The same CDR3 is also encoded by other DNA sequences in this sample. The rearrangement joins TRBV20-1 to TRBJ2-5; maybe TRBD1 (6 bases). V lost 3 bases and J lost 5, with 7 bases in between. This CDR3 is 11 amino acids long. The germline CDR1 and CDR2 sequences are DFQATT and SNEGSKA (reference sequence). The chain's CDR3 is CSARGAETQYF. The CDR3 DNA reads TGCAGTGCTAGGGGGGCCGAGACCCAGTACTTC.

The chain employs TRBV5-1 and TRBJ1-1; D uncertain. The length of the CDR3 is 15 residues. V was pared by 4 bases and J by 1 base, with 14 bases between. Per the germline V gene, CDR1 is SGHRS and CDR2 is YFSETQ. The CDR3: CASSDPRGSNTEAFF. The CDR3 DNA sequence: TGCGCCAGCAGCGACCCGCGTGGTTCGAACACTGAAGCTTTCTTT.

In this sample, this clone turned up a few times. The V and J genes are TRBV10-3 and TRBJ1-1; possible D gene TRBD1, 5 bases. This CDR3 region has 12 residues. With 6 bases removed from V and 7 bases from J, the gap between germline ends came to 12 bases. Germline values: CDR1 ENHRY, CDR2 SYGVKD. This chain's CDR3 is CAIRQGYGEAFF. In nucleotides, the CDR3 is TGTGCCATCAGGCAGGGTTACGGTGAAGCTTTCTTT.

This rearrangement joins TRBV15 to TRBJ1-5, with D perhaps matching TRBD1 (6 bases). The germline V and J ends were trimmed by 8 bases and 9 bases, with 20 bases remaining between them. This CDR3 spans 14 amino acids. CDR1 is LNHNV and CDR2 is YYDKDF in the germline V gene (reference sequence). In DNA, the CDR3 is TGTGCCACCGGGGTGGGGGGCCCTGGGGGGCCCCAGCATTTT. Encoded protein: CATGVGGPGGPQHF.

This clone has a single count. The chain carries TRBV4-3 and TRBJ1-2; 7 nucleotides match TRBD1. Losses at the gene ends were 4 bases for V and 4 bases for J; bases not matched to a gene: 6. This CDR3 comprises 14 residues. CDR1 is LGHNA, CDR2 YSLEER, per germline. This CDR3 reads CASSPTGTAYGYTF. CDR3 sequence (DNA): TGCGCCAGCAGCCCCACCGGGACAGCCTATGGCTACACCTTC.

The CDR3: CASSLRTGPNEKLFF. CDR3 coding DNA: TGCGCCAGCAGCCTGAGGACAGGGCCTAATGAAAAACTGTTTTTT. The chain joins TRBV10-1 to TRBJ1-4; 8 nucleotides match TRBD1. Germline-derived CDR1 and CDR2 are WNHNN and SYGVQD (reference sequence). With V trimmed by 6 bases and J by 3 bases, 6 bases remained unmatched. The length of the CDR3 is 15 residues.

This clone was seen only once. DNA for the CDR3: TGTGCCAGCAGACTAGCGGGAGGTAACACCGGGGAGCTGTTTTTT. Translation gives CASRLAGGNTGELFF. The V and J genes are TRBV5-4 and TRBJ2-2; 12 bases map to TRBD2. Germline V gives CDR1 SGHNT, CDR2 YYREEE (reference sequence). The CDR3 consists of 15 residues. V was pared by 5 bases and J by 2 bases, with 1 base of the junction left unmatched.

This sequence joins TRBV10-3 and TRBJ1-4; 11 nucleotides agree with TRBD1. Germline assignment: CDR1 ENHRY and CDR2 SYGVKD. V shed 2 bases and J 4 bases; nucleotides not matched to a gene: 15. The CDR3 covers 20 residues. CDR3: CAISETKSGTGGSGNEKLFF. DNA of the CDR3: TGTGCCATCAGTGAGACTAAATCCGGGACAGGGGGGTCCGGTAATGAAAAACTGTTTTTT.

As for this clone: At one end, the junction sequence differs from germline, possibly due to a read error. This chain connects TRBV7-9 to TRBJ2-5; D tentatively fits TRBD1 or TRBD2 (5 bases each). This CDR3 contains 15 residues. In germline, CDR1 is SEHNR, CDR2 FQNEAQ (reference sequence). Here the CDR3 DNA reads TGTGCCAGCAGCTTAGGGGGGACGGCACAAGGGACCCAGTACTTC. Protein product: CASSLGGTAQGTQYF.